The TCR beta chain described here comes from a study of response to subunit inactivated influenza vaccine. Many counts were recorded for this clonotype. TCRdb recomputed calls from the RT-PCR reads with MiXCR, one row per CDR3 protein. The sample comprises about 540,000 distinct CDR3 sequences, approximately 22% of which are singletons, and approximately 3% rests with the top ten. The sample was also linked to a second study, of T cells expressing NK-cell markers. That paper notes: TCR beta cDNA was made by 5'RACE template switching with UMIs. One of eight sequenced donors was HCMV-seronegative; the other seven were seropositive. In six donors, dominant NKG2C+ clonotypes were about 1.0-7.0% of CD8+ T cells. The CD3+CD56-NKG2C+ fraction of a few donors was likewise dominated by these clonotypes. Whether the expanded NKG2C+ T cell clones recognized HCMV remained unclear.

The source material was CD4+ T cells sorted from PBMCs, sampled 12 days after vaccination. This receptor was identified in a man in his forties or fifties who received an inactivated influenza vaccine.

The CDR3 bases are TGTGCCAGCAGTTTAGGGAGCTATAATTCACCCCTCCACTTT. Residues: CASSLGSYNSPLHF. J is TRBJ1-6 and V is TRBV12-3 or TRBV12-4, with unresolved D. Trimming took off 1 base at V and 3 bases at J, with 4 bases between the two ends. This CDR3 region has 14 residues.